Listed here is a single T cell receptor beta chain. This sample was included in a study of blood T cell repertoires in COVID-19. Study overall: Specimens from acute and convalescent COVID-19 originated in the United States, Italy and Spain.

Germline CDR1 and CDR2: MGHRA and YSYEKL. The V and J ends lost 2 bases and 6 bases, in that order; junction bases with no gene match: 9. This CDR3 is built from 17 residues. Methods used by the authors: Amplification with reference gene primers provided the estimates of nucleated cell counts. Produced via immunoSEQ multiplex PCR; TCRdb's table is partial and in-frame only. Clone size and the V and J calls come from that table; the DNA yielded D and trimming. The data show approximately 90,000 clones, 80% seen once. Sample: peripheral blood. V usage is TRBV4-1 and J usage is TRBJ1-4; TRBD1 matches 10 bases. The origin of this receptor is a woman aged 80 or over with acute or convalescent COVID-19. The CDR3 coding sequence is TGCGCCAGCAGCCAACGACAGGGGGCAGGGGGCGATGAAAAACTGTTTTTT. Its protein product is CASSQRQGAGGDEKLFF.